One and the same sample provided the 15 T cell receptor beta chains below, sequenced in a study of blood T cell repertoires in COVID-19. TCRdb keeps only in-frame clones here, not all; method: immunoSEQ multiplex PCR. The data hold more than 200,000 clones, with 88% observed a single time. Sequencing was performed on peripheral blood. Every receptor here comes from a human donor in a cohort sampled during active COVID-19.

The chain combines TRBV6-5 with TRBJ1-2; possibly TRBD1 for D (6 bases). This CDR3 contains 13 residues. Germline V CDR1 and CDR2: MNHEY, SVGAGI. Trimming stripped 6 bases from V and 2 bases from J, with 10 bases between. Here the CDR3 DNA reads TGTGCCAGCAGGACCGACAGGAACTATGGCTACACCTTC. This sequence encodes CASRTDRNYGYTF.

The rearrangement uses TRBV12-2 and TRBJ2-5; the table's D call of TRBD2 was not tested on the DNA. TRBV12-2 represents a pseudogene. The CDR3 has 13 amino acids. DNA of the CDR3: TGTGCAAGTCGCCCGCGGCACCAAGAGACCCAGTACTTC. Translating it yields CASRPRHQETQYF.

This clone was counted only a few times. The chain combines TRBV5-1 with TRBJ1-2; a possible D gene is TRBD1 (6 bases). The germline V and J ends were trimmed by 4 bases and 0 bases, with 10 bases remaining between them. The length of the CDR3 is 14 residues. Germline CDR1 is SGHRS and CDR2 is YFSETQ. CDR3 amino acids: CASSEGTSNYGYTF. Here the CDR3 DNA reads TGCGCCAGCAGCGAGGGGACATCTAACTATGGCTACACCTTC.

This rearrangement joins TRBV29-1 to TRBJ2-3; a weak D match, TRBD2 (7 bases). V lost 6 bases and J lost 4, with 17 bases in between. Per germline, CDR1 SQVTM and CDR2 ANQGSEA. The CDR3 covers 14 residues. DNA for the CDR3: TGCAGCGTAGAGGGACATCGGGGGGCAGATACGCAGTATTTT. It yields the protein CSVEGHRGADTQYF.

The rearrangement joins TRBV28 to TRBJ1-2, with 8 bases that match TRBD1. The V and J ends lost 1 base and 8 bases, in that order; junction bases with no gene match: 9. This CDR3 is built from 15 residues. Per the germline V gene, CDR1 is MDHEN and CDR2 is SYDVKM. CDR3 bases: TGTGCCAGCAGTTTATTATCCCCGACAGGGGAAGGCTACACCTTC. Protein product: CASSLLSPTGEGYTF.

The chain links TRBV28 to TRBJ1-2, with 7 bases identical to TRBD1. The CDR3 length is 13 residues. Looked up from germline, CDR1 is MDHEN and CDR2 is SYDVKM. The V segment lost 6 bases and the J segment 3 bases; nucleotides outside the gene matches: 4. CDR3 sequence reads: CASRKGADYGYTF. The CDR3 DNA reads as TGTGCCAGCAGAAAGGGGGCCGACTATGGCTACACCTTC.

The V gene is TRBV28, the J gene TRBJ1-6, with 7 positions matching TRBD1. The CDR3 loop spans 15 amino acids. The trim removed 7 bases at V and 9 bases at J, leaving 12 bases unmatched. CDR1 is MDHEN, CDR2 SYDVKM, per germline. This CDR3 reads CASTSGVPGGSPLHF. CDR3 DNA sequence: TGTGCCAGCACATCGGGCGTTCCAGGGGGTTCACCCCTCCACTTT.

The J gene is TRBJ2-7, the V gene TRBV6-6; possibly TRBD2 for D (7 bases). The CDR3 has 15 amino acids. Trimming shortened V by 10 bases and J by 0 bases, and 19 bases separated the two germline ends. The germline V gene has CDR1 MNHNY and CDR2 SVGAGI (reference sequence). CDR3 in DNA: TGTGCCATTAGGGAGGGGGGGCCGGGCTCCTACGAGCAGTACTTC. This gives the protein CAIREGGPGSYEQYF.

This sequence joins TRBV6-6 and TRBJ2-5; possible D gene TRBD2, 5 bases. The V gene lost 0 bases and the J gene lost 4 bases, with 6 bases spanning the gap. Germline CDR1 and CDR2: MNHNY and SVGAGI (reference sequence). The CDR3 extends over 13 amino acids. The chain's CDR3 is CASSYSGVETQYF. The CDR3 DNA reads TGTGCCAGCAGTTACTCCGGGGTAGAGACCCAGTACTTC.

The chain has TRBV24-1 and TRBJ2-7, with 9 bases lining up with TRBD1. CDR3 length: 15 amino acids. The V segment lost 4 bases and the J segment 0 bases; nucleotides outside the gene matches: 3. Germline CDR1 and CDR2: KGHDR and SFDVKD. The CDR3: CATSDPGQGSYEQYF. Here the CDR3 DNA reads TGTGCCACCAGTGACCCGGGACAGGGCTCCTACGAGCAGTACTTC.

The chain has TRBV5-1 and TRBJ1-4; D gene uncertain. The CDR3 runs to 14 residues. Trimming stripped 4 bases from V and 4 bases from J, with 11 bases between. Germline V gives CDR1 SGHRS, CDR2 YFSETQ. Written as DNA, the CDR3 is TGCGCCAGCAGCCAGGCAGGCGTTAATGAAAAACTGTTTTTT. Its translation: CASSQAGVNEKLFF.

This clone came up once. The chain has TRBV18 and TRBJ2-5; perhaps TRBD1 as D (5 bases). V was shortened by 3 bases and J by 7 bases, with 18 bases between the two germline ends. Per germline, CDR1 KGHSH and CDR2 LQKENI. This CDR3 is 15 amino acids long. The CDR3: CASSPQGQELGTQYF. The CDR3 DNA is TGTGCCAGCTCACCCCAGGGCCAAGAACTCGGGACCCAGTACTTC.

The chain uses TRBV24-1 and TRBJ2-1; the D is unclear. Germline V gives CDR1 KGHDR, CDR2 SFDVKD. Deletions cut 3 bases from V and 8 bases from J, with 7 bases between. The CDR3 contains 12 residues. The CDR3 nucleotides are TGTGCCACCAGTGATACTAAGGATGAGCAGTTCTTC. Translation: CATSDTKDEQFF.

The chain links TRBV4-3 to TRBJ1-2; TRBD1 aligns across 8 bases. With 0 bases clipped from V and 4 bases from J, the junction kept 4 bases outside the gene matches. Germline values: CDR1 LGHNA, CDR2 YSLEER. This CDR3 comprises 15 residues. CDR3 amino acids: CASSQDRGPGYGYTF. Here the CDR3 DNA reads TGCGCCAGCAGCCAAGACAGGGGGCCGGGCTATGGCTACACCTTC.

The V gene is TRBV29-1, the J gene TRBJ1-1; 7 bases align to TRBD1. Germline CDR1 and CDR2: SQVTM and ANQGSEA. The junction had 2 bases not matched to a gene; V was cut back by 6 bases and J by 1 base. CDR3 length: 12 amino acids. The CDR3: CSVRTGNTEAFF. CDR3 bases: TGCAGCGTCAGGACAGGGAACACTGAAGCTTTCTTT. The entire variable domain, with the rest obtained from reference TRBV29-1 and TRBJ1-1, is as follows: SAVISQKPSRDICQRGTSLTIQCQVDSQVTMMFWYRQQPGQSLTLIATANQGSEATYESGFVIDKFPISRPNLTFSTLTVSNMSPEDSSIYLCSVRTGNTEAFFGQGTRLTVV.